This T cell receptor beta chain was captured by sequencing in a study of cytomegalovirus exposure and HLA in healthy donors. PCR was performed using 60 Vbeta and 13 Jbeta primers. Clones were sequenced by immunoSEQ multiplex PCR, and TCRdb holds only the in-frame ones, with some missing. Found here are 80,000 or so clones, roughly 60% of them singletons; the top ten hold approximately 5.4%. The sample was PBMCs. This clonotype was obtained from a man in his thirties or forties in good health and CMV-seropositive.

CDR3 protein: CASSSGTPGKAFF. CDR3 bases: TGCGCCAGCAGCTCCGGGACTCCGGGTAAAGCTTTCTTT. V usage is TRBV5-1 and J usage is TRBJ1-1, with D possibly matching TRBD1 (5 bases). CDR1 SGHRS and CDR2 YFSETQ come from the germline V gene. Trimming cost V 3 bases and J 9 bases, with 15 bases left between them. The CDR3 loop spans 13 amino acids.